Presented here are 21 T cell receptor beta chains from one specimen sequenced in a study of T cells in Graves' hyperthyroidism and ophthalmopathy. Template material for amplifying TCR beta CDR3 regions consisted of RNA transcripts. The primer set for the first-round RT-PCR of the TCR CDR3 was HTBI. In TCRdb, the multiplex PCR reads were re-called with MiXCR into one record per CDR3 protein. The sample lists a few hundred thousand distinct CDR3 sequences, 12% to 15% occurring once. Material for sequencing was blood. Every receptor here comes from a woman between 45 and 65 years old with Graves' hyperthyroidism that later progressed to Graves' ophthalmopathy.

This chain joins TRBV9 and TRBJ1-2; 7 bases map to TRBD1. The CDR3 sequence is 12 residues long. The V and J ends lost 4 bases and 7 bases, in that order; junction bases with no gene match: 4. The germline V gene has CDR1 SGDLS and CDR2 YYNGEE. CDR3 bases: TGTGCCAGCAGCTCTACAGGGGTTGGCTACACCTTC. Encoded protein: CASSSTGVGYTF.

This clonotype was counted ten times or more. The V call is TRBV20-1, the J call TRBJ1-5; perhaps TRBD1 as D (5 bases). Looked up from germline, CDR1 is DFQATT and CDR2 is SNEGSKA (reference sequence). The CDR3 has 15 amino acids. Deletions cut 2 bases from V and 2 bases from J, with 13 bases between. CDR3 nucleotides: TGCAGTGCTAGACTTCCCCAGGGCGGCAATCAGCCCCAGCATTTT. Protein: CSARLPQGGNQPQHF.

This clonotype was counted between two and nine times. The gene calls are TRBV10-3 and TRBJ1-4, with TRBD1 matching 8 bases. Germline V gene sequence: CDR1 ENHRY, CDR2 SYGVKD. There are 16 residues in the CDR3. V was clipped by 3 bases and J by 7 bases; unmatched bases: 10. The CDR3 is CAISEARGQGSEKLFF. The CDR3 bases are TGTGCCATCAGTGAAGCCAGGGGGCAGGGAAGTGAAAAACTGTTTTTT.

This clonotype was counted between two and nine times. This chain joins TRBV9 and TRBJ2-5; either TRBD1 or TRBD2 may fit D (5 bases each). The V end lost 4 bases, the J end lost 5 bases, and 18 bases lay between the germline ends. Looked up from germline, CDR1 is SGDLS and CDR2 is YYNGEE. This CDR3 comprises 15 residues. In nucleotides, the CDR3 is TGTGCCAGCAGCTCGGGCTTGGGACCGTTTGAGACCCAGTACTTC. Translating it yields CASSSGLGPFETQYF.

This clonotype was counted ten times or more. V is TRBV30 and J is TRBJ1-1, with D possibly TRBD1 on 5 matching bases. The V and J ends lost 7 bases and 5 bases respectively, with 14 bases between them. The CDR3 has 12 amino acids. Germline V lookup: CDR1 GTSNPN, CDR2 SVGIG (reference sequence). This chain's CDR3 is CALNRYGTEAFF. The CDR3 nucleotides read TGTGCCTTGAACAGGTATGGGACTGAAGCTTTCTTT. Filled out from reference TRBV30 and TRBJ1-1, the complete variable domain reads SQTIHQWPATLVQPVGSPLSLECTVEGTSNPNLYWYRQAAGRGLQLLFYSVGIGQISSEVPQNLSASRPQDRQFILSSKKLLLSDSGFYLCALNRYGTEAFFGQGTRLTVV.

This clonotype was observed at least ten times. The rearrangement links TRBV6-1 to TRBJ1-1, with D perhaps TRBD1 (6 bases). V lost 7 bases to trimming and J lost 6 bases, with 15 bases between them. Germline CDR1 MNHNS, CDR2 SASEGT. The CDR3 loop spans 13 amino acids. This CDR3 is CASTYREAAEAFF. Here the CDR3 DNA reads TGTGCCAGCACCTACAGGGAAGCGGCTGAAGCTTTCTTT.

This clonotype was observed at least ten times. The chain uses TRBV5-1 and TRBJ1-1, with TRBD1 identical over 9 bases. V trimming: 0 bases; J trimming: 10 bases; junction bases outside the gene matches: 7. The CDR3 totals 14 residues. Germline assignment: CDR1 SGHRS and CDR2 YFSETQ. CDR3 DNA: TGCGCCAGCAGCTTGGGACAGGGGGATTGGGTAGCTTTCTTT. It yields the protein CASSLGQGDWVAFF.

This clonotype was recorded many times. The chain joins TRBV20-1 to TRBJ2-1; tentatively, D is TRBD1 (5 bases). Trimming shortened V by 2 bases and J by 3 bases, and 11 bases separated the two germline ends. The CDR3 consists of 14 residues. Germline loops: CDR1 DFQATT, CDR2 SNEGSKA (reference sequence). CDR3 DNA sequence: TGCAGTGCTAGACCTCTGACAGACTACAATGAGCAGTTCTTC. The encoded protein is CSARPLTDYNEQFF.

This clonotype was counted ten times or more. This chain links TRBV28 with TRBJ1-4, with a weak D call TRBD1 (5 bases). V was clipped by 3 bases and J by 8 bases, with 13 bases between them. The CDR3 is made up of 14 amino acids. Germline V gene data show CDR1 as MDHEN and CDR2 as SYDVKM. CDR3 in DNA: TGTGCCAGCAGTTTTTGGAGGCCAGGGGAAAAACTGTTTTTT. Translating it yields CASSFWRPGEKLFF.

There are many counts of this clonotype. V gene TRBV5-5 combines with J gene TRBJ2-3; TRBD2 matches 9 bases. Germline-derived CDR1 and CDR2 are SGHKS and YYEKEE (reference sequence). This CDR3 has 18 amino acids. The trim removed 0 bases at V and 4 bases at J, leaving 12 bases unmatched. The CDR3 spells CASSLGSLAGSTSDTQYF. The DNA of the CDR3 is TGTGCCAGCAGCTTGGGCTCTCTAGCGGGGTCGACGTCAGATACGCAGTATTTT.

This clonotype showed up just a few times. The V gene is TRBV20-1, the J gene TRBJ1-5; TRBD1 aligns across 9 bases. Germline CDR1 DFQATT, CDR2 SNEGSKA (reference sequence). This CDR3 is built from 14 residues. The J segment lost 6 bases and the V segment lost 1 base, leaving 4 bases of the junction unmatched. The CDR3 region is CSARAGTGIQPQHF. The CDR3 DNA reads TGCAGTGCTAGAGCAGGGACAGGGATTCAGCCCCAGCATTTT.

This clonotype has a count of ten or more. The chain carries TRBV6-1 and TRBJ2-1; D may be TRBD2 (6 bases). Germline CDR1 MNHNS, CDR2 SASEGT. CDR3 length: 16 amino acids. V was pared by 6 bases and J by 1 base, with 16 bases between. The CDR3 DNA is TGTGCCAGCAGCCTCGGGACTGGGCTGTCCTACAATGAGCAGTTCTTC. Residues: CASSLGTGLSYNEQFF.

This clonotype appeared many times. The CDR3 bases are TGTGCCAGCAGTGGGGCGGCTGGCGGGACTTACGAGCAGTACTTC. Translation gives CASSGAAGGTYEQYF. The J gene is TRBJ2-7, the V gene TRBV5-5, with D maybe TRBD2 (6 bases). The V end lost 5 bases, the J end lost 4 bases, and 19 bases lay between the germline ends. The CDR3 is 15 amino acids. Germline V gene sequence: CDR1 SGHKS, CDR2 YYEKEE (reference sequence).

Ten or more counts support this clonotype. J is TRBJ1-2 and V is TRBV28; D not certain. The germline V gene has CDR1 MDHEN and CDR2 SYDVKM. V shed 4 bases and J shed 5 bases, with 14 bases lying between them. The CDR3 runs 14 residues. The CDR3 bases are TGTGCCAGCAGTTCTTCCCCACCAACTTATGGCTACACCTTC. The encoded protein is CASSSSPPTYGYTF.

Details on this clonotype: A read error may be the cause here, since a much bigger clone is one base away. This sequence joins TRBV6-5 and TRBJ2-7, with TRBD2 identical over 9 bases. This CDR3 is 14 amino acids long. Germline CDR1 and CDR2: MNHEY and SVGAGI. The ends lost 4 bases at V and 6 bases at J; junction bases unmatched: 7. The CDR3 loop reads CASSCGRGLGEQYF. CDR3 DNA sequence: TGTGCCAGCAGTTGCGGGAGGGGCTTGGGCGAGCAGTACTTC.

This clonotype was seen a handful of times. The chain recombines TRBV9 with TRBJ2-1; tentatively, D is TRBD2 (5 bases). The CDR3 spans 16 residues. V lost 4 bases, J lost 7 bases, and 21 bases lay in between. Germline V gene lookup returns CDR1 SGDLS and CDR2 YYNGEE. CDR3 region: CASSFQATDSPNEQFF. CDR3 bases: TGTGCCAGCAGCTTCCAGGCTACGGACTCCCCGAATGAGCAGTTCTTC. Full variable domain (outside the CDR3, taken from reference TRBV9 and TRBJ2-1): DSGVTQTPKHLITATGQRVTLRCSPRSGDLSVYWYQQSLDQGLQFLIQYYNGEERAKGNILERFSAQQFPDLHSELNLSSLELGDSALYFCASSFQATDSPNEQFFGPGTRLTVL.

This clonotype occurred many times. This chain connects TRBV5-6 to TRBJ2-7; TRBD1 might be the D (5 bases). The CDR3 sequence is 15 residues long. V was clipped by 3 bases and J by 3 bases, with 16 bases between them. CDR1 is SGHDT, CDR2 YYEEEE, per germline. DNA for the CDR3: TGTGCCAGCAGCTGGATTGGGGCCTCAGGCTACGAGCAGTACTTC. It translates to CASSWIGASGYEQYF.

This clonotype was seen many times. The chain uses TRBV7-2 and TRBJ2-5, with 9 bases fitting TRBD1. CDR3 length: 16 residues. V lost 5 bases to trimming and J lost 6 bases; unmatched junction nucleotides: 13. CDR1 and CDR2 (germline): SGHTA, FQGNSA. This CDR3 reads CASSRYYRGRLKTQYF. CDR3 DNA: TGTGCCAGCAGCCGATACTACAGGGGGCGCCTGAAGACCCAGTACTTC.

The chain combines TRBV20-1 with TRBJ1-1, with TRBD1 identical over 8 bases. Germline loops: CDR1 DFQATT, CDR2 SNEGSKA (reference sequence). The CDR3 has 15 amino acids. Germline trimming cut 3 bases from V and 2 bases from J; bases unmatched to any gene: 8. The chain's CDR3 is CSASLRTGINTEAFF. The CDR3 DNA sequence: TGCAGTGCTAGCCTTAGGACAGGGATAAACACTGAAGCTTTCTTT.

This clonotype appeared many times. The rearrangement joins TRBV7-9 to TRBJ2-7; 8 bases map to TRBD2. J was trimmed by 0 bases and V by 4 bases; bases with no gene match: 8. CDR3 length: 16 residues. Germline V CDR1 and CDR2: SEHNR, FQNEAQ (reference sequence). CDR3: CASSSITSGSSYEQYF. CDR3 DNA: TGTGCCAGCAGCTCCATTACTAGCGGAAGCTCCTACGAGCAGTACTTC.

This chain links TRBV9 with TRBJ2-1; TRBD2 might be the D (7 bases). The germline V gene has CDR1 SGDLS and CDR2 YYNGEE. Trimming removed 0 bases at V and 6 bases at J, with 19 bases between. The CDR3 sequence is 17 residues long. CDR3 residues: CASSVAGRGERVNEQFF. The CDR3 DNA sequence: TGTGCCAGCAGCGTAGCGGGGAGGGGGGAGCGAGTCAATGAGCAGTTCTTC.